This note documents a single T cell receptor (beta chain) sequence. The CDR3 consists of 17 residues. Losses at the gene ends were 5 bases for V and 5 bases for J; bases not matched to a gene: 11. Germline loops: CDR1 SGHAT, CDR2 FQNNGV. This specimen comes from a study of blood T cell repertoires in COVID-19. The method was immunoSEQ multiplex PCR; TCRdb's version includes in-frame clones alone and lacks a portion of them. The data contain 200,000 or so clones, approximately 85% of them singletons. The genes are TRBV11-2 and TRBJ2-1, with 11 bases fitting TRBD2. The TCR originated in a man between 45 and 60 years old who had recovered from COVID-19. Sequences were obtained from peripheral blood. The CDR3 DNA is TGTGCCAGCAGCCCTCGGCTAGCGGGAGGCCTCGACAATGAGCAGTTCTTC. Protein sequence: CASSPRLAGGLDNEQFF.